This T cell receptor beta chain was observed in a study of blood T cell repertoires in COVID-19. Study-wide context: Samples taken during acute and convalescent COVID-19 were collected in the United States, Italy and Spain.

The V and J ends lost 8 bases and 4 bases, in that order; junction bases with no gene match: 8. This CDR3 has 14 amino acids. Germline-derived CDR1 and CDR2 are LNHDA and SQIVND (reference sequence). Some clones are missing from TCRdb's copy, which holds only in-frame ones; the method was immunoSEQ multiplex PCR. The table shows almost 80,000 clones, with approximately 80% occurring only once. The TCR sequence derives from a woman aged 70 to 79 with acute or convalescent COVID-19. The sample was peripheral blood. The gene calls are TRBV19 and TRBJ1-2, with 9 bases aligning to TRBD1. CDR3 region: CASGGTGMSYGYTF. CDR3 DNA: TGTGCCAGTGGTGGGACAGGGATGAGCTATGGCTACACCTTC.